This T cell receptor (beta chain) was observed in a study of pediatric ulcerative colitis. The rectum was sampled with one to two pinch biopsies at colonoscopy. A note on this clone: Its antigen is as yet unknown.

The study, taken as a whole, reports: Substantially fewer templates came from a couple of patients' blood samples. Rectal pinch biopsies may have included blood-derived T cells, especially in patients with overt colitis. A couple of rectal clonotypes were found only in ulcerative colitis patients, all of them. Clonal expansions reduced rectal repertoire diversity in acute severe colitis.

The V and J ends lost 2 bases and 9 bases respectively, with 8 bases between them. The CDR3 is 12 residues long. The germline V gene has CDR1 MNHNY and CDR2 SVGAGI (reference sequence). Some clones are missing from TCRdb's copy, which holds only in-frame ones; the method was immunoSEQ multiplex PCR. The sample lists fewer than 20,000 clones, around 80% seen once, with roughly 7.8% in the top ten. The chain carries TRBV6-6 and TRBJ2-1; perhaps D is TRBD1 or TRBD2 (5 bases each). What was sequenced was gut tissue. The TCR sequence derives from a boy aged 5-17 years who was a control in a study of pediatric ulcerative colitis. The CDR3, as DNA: TGTGCCAGCAGTTACAAGGGGACTGAGCAGTTCTTC. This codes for CASSYKGTEQFF.